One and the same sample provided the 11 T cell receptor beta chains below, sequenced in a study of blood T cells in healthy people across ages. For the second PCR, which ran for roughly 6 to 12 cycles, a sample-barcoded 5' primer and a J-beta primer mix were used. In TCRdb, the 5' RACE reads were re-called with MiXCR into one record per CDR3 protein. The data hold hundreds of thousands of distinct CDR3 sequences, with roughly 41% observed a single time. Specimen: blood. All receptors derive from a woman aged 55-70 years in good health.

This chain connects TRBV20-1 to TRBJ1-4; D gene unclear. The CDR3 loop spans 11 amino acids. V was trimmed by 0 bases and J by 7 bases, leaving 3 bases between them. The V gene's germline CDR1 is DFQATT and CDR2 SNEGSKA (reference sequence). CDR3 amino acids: CSAREFEKLFF. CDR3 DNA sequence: TGCAGTGCTAGAGAGTTTGAAAAACTGTTTTTT.

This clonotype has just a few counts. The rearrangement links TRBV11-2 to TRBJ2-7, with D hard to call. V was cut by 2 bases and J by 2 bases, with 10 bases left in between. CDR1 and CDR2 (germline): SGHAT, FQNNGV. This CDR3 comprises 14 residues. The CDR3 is CASSLTDGAYEQYF. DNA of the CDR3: TGTGCCAGCAGCTTAACCGACGGAGCCTACGAGCAGTACTTC.

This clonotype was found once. CDR3 protein: CASSSSLGTYEQYF. CDR3 DNA sequence: TGTGCCAGCAGCTCCTCCCTGGGGACCTACGAGCAGTACTTC. The genes are TRBV28 and TRBJ2-7, with D hard to call. This CDR3 is 14 amino acids long. From germline, CDR1 is MDHEN and CDR2 SYDVKM. Trimming removed 6 bases at V and 2 bases at J, with 14 bases between. The full variable domain, rest sourced from reference TRBV28 and TRBJ2-7, is DVKVTQSSRYLVKRTGEKVFLECVQDMDHENMFWYRQDPGLGLRLIYFSYDVKMKEKGDIPEGYSVSREKKERFSLILESASTNQTSMYLCASSSSLGTYEQYFGPGTRLTVT.

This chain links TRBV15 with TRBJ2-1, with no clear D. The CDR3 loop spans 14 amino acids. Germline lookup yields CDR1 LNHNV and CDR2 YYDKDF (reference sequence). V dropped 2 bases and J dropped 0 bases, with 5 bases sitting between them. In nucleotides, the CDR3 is TGTGCCACCAGCAGACAGAGCTCCTACAATGAGCAGTTCTTC. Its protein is CATSRQSSYNEQFF.

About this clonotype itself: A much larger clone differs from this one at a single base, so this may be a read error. In nucleotides, the CDR3 is TGCGCCAGCAGCCAAGATGCGGCTTACACAGATACGCGGTATTTT. As protein: CASSQDAAYTDTRYF. The chain links TRBV4-1 to TRBJ2-3; no definite D call. Germline values: CDR1 MGHRA, CDR2 YSYEKL. This CDR3 region has 15 residues.

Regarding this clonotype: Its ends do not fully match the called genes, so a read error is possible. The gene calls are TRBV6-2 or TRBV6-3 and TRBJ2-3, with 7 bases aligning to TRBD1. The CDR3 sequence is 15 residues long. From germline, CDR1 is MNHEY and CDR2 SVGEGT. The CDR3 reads CASSRQGFVTETQYF. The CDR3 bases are TGTGCCAGCAGTAGACAGGGTTTTGTCACAGAGACGCAGTATTTT.

The CDR3 loop reads CSAALGSGRLVDTQYF. Here the CDR3 DNA reads TGCAGTGCCGCCCTTGGTAGCGGGAGGTTGGTAGATACGCAGTATTTT. This rearrangement joins TRBV20-1 to TRBJ2-3; 10 nucleotides agree with TRBD2. Germline V lookup: CDR1 DFQATT, CDR2 SNEGSKA (reference sequence). CDR3 length: 16 amino acids. The V gene end was trimmed by 6 bases and the J gene end by 5 bases; junction bases not matched to a gene: 14.

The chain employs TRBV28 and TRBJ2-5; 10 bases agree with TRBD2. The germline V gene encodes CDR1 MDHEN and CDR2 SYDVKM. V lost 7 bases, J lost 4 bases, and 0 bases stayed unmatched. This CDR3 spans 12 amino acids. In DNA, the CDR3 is TGTGCCAGCACTAGCGGGAGAGAGACCCAGTACTTC. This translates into CASTSGRETQYF.

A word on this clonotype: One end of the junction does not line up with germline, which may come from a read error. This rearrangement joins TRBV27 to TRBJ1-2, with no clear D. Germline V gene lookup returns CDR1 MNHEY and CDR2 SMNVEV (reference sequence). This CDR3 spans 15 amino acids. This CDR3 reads CASSLSGLDNYGHTF. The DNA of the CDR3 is TGTGCCAGCAGTTTATCAGGGTTAGATAACTATGGCCACACCTTC.

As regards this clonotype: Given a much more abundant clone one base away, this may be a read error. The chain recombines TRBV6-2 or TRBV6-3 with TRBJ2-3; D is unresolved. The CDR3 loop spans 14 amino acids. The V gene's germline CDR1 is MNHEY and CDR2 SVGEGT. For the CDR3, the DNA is TGTGTCAGCAGTCTGGCGGCAAGCACAGATACGCAGTATTTT. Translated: CVSSLAASTDTQYF.

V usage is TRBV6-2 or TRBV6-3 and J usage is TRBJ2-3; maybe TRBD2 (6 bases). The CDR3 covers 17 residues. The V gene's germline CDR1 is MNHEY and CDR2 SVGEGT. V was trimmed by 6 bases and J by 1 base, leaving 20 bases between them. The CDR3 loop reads CASRDTPLAYGTDTQYF. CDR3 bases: TGTGCCAGCAGAGATACCCCACTAGCTTACGGCACAGATACGCAGTATTTT.